The rows below give T cell receptor beta chains drawn from one sample of a study of T-cell reconstitution after alpha-beta-depleted transplantation in children. TCRdb independently ran MiXCR on the PCR reads; one entry per CDR3 protein. The sample consists of 450,000 to 600,000 distinct CDR3 sequences, 10% to 15% of them appearing once. Sample: PBMCs, mostly from graft donor cells, taken 360 days after TCRalphabeta/CD19-depleted stem cell transplant. These receptors came from a male patient younger than 18 who had a stem cell transplant for acute myeloid leukemia, so the T cells may come from the graft donor. The CDR3 runs from the conserved cysteine through the conserved F or W. The D gene is left open where the match is weak.

V: TRBV12-3/TRBV12-4; D: TRBD1; CDR3: CASSFVGQGTEAFF
V: TRBV29-1; D: -; CDR3: CSVKGTGEQYF
V: TRBV4-3; D: -; CDR3: CASSRTARMNTEAFF
V: TRBV7-2; D: -; CDR3: CASSLGPGAYSDTQYF
V: TRBV29-1; D: -; CDR3: CSVRLVSYEQYF
V: TRBV2; D: -; CDR3: CASSEPPRILGNIQYF
V: TRBV10-3; D: TRBD1; CDR3: CAIRETGSGELFF
V: TRBV27; D: TRBD2; CDR3: CASRFGLLAVFHF
V: TRBV11-2; D: TRBD2; CDR3: CASSILAGGTGELFF
V: TRBV20-1; D: -; CDR3: CSAGDNSYEQYF
V: TRBV29-1; D: -; CDR3: CSASPGDGEKLFF
V: TRBV24-1; D: TRBD2; CDR3: CATSDLRPSGTSYNEQFF
V: TRBV20-1; D: -; CDR3: CSASRTEKGPLHF
V: TRBV29-1; D: -; CDR3: CSVEGGGNTEAFF
V: TRBV12-3/TRBV12-4; D: -; CDR3: CASSLRSGVNTEAFF
V: TRBV14; D: -; CDR3: CASSQGAGNYGYTF
V: TRBV11-2; D: TRBD1; CDR3: CASSSQIDRGSNPYEQYF
V: TRBV27; D: TRBD1; CDR3: CASSNDRGQSTDTQYF
V: TRBV6-1; D: TRBD1; CDR3: CASSPGRTGRSPLHF
V: TRBV3-1; D: -; CDR3: CASSQDRWGENVLAYNEQFF
V: TRBV18; D: TRBD1; CDR3: CASSPPGQGARSSEETQYF
V: TRBV5-1; D: -; CDR3: CASSPDAGIWNEQFF
V: TRBV7-6; D: -; CDR3: CASSPGGGPAFF
V: TRBV6-1; D: -; CDR3: CASRPGSSPEAFF
V: TRBV4-2; D: -; CDR3: CASSQDGIAGGENYGYTF
V: TRBV29-1; D: -; CDR3: CSVDFKVTAGEQFF
V: TRBV12-3/TRBV12-4; D: TRBD1; CDR3: CASVGQAYGYTF
V: TRBV29-1; D: TRBD2; CDR3: CSVDGLAGSSYNEQFF